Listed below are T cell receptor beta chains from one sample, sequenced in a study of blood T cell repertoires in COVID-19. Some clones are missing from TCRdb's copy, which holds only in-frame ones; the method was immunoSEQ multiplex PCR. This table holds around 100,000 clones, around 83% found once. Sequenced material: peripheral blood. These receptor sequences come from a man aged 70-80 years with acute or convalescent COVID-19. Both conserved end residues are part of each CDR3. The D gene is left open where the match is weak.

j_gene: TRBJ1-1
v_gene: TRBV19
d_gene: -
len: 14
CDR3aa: CASIFGTEGTEAFF
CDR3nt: TGTGCCAGTATATTCGGTACGGAGGGCACTGAAGCTTTCTTT

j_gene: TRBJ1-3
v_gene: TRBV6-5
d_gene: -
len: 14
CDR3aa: CASGRAASGNTIYF
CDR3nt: TGTGCCAGCGGCAGGGCTGCTTCTGGAAACACCATATATTTT

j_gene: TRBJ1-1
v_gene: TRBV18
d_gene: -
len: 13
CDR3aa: CASRALANTEAFF
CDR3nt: TGTGCCAGCCGTGCCTTGGCGAACACTGAAGCTTTCTTT

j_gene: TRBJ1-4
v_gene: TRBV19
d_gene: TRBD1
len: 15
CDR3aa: CASSLGGQTNEKLFF
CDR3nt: TGTGCCAGTAGCCTTGGGGGACAGACGAATGAAAAACTGTTTTTT

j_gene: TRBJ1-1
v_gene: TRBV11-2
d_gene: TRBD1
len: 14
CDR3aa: CASTWRQGNTEAFF
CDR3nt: TGTGCCAGCACCTGGCGACAGGGGAACACTGAAGCTTTCTTT

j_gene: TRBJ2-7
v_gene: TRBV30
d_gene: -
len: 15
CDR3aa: CAWSTPGVSSYEQYF
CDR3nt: TGTGCCTGGAGTACCCCCGGGGTTAGCTCCTACGAGCAGTACTTC

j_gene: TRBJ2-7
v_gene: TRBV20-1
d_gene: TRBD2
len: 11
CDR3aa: CSARGGYEQYF
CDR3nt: TGCAGTGCTAGGGGGGGGTACGAGCAGTACTTC

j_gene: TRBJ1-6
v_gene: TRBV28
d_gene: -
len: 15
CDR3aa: CASSASRGNNSPLHF
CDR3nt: TGTGCCAGCAGCGCTAGCCGGGGAAATAATTCACCCCTCCACTTT

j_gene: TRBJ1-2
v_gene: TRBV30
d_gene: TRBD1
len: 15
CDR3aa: CAWSVRDRVNYGYTF
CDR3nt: TGTGCCTGGAGTGTCCGGGACAGGGTTAACTATGGCTACACCTTC

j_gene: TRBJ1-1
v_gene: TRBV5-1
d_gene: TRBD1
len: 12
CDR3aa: CASSLGQGEAFF
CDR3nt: TGCGCCAGCAGCTTGGGACAGGGGGAAGCTTTCTTT

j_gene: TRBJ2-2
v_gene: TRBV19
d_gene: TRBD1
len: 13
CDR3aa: CASRIQGPGELFF
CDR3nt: TGTGCCAGTAGGATACAGGGGCCCGGGGAGCTGTTTTTT

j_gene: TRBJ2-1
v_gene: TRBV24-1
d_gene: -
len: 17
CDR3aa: CATSDSPGVAKDNEQFF
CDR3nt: TGTGCCACCAGTGATTCCCCTGGGGTAGCGAAAGACAATGAGCAGTTCTTC

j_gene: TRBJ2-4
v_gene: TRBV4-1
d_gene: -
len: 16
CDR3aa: CASSLQGQYNKNIQYF
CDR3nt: TGCGCCAGCAGCCTCCAAGGACAGTACAATAAAAACATTCAGTACTTC

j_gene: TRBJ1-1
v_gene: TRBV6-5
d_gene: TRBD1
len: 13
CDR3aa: CASRDRGNTEAFF
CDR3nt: TGTGCCAGCAGAGACAGGGGGAACACTGAAGCTTTCTTT

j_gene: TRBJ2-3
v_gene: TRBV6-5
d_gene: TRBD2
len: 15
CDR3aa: CASSYSGDYTDTQYF
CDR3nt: TGTGCCAGCAGTTACTCTGGGGACTACACAGATACGCAGTATTTT